The sequence of this T cell receptor (beta chain) was determined in a study of T-cell reconstitution after alpha-beta-depleted transplantation in children. Unmatched junction bases numbered 8, after V lost 6 bases and J lost 3 bases. In germline, CDR1 is DFQATT, CDR2 SNEGSKA (reference sequence). This CDR3 is 14 amino acids long. Unique molecular identifiers were built into the TCRbeta library. TCRdb re-analysed the PCR reads in MiXCR, keeping a single row per CDR3 protein. The table lists about 640,000 distinct CDR3 sequences, about 15% of them singletons. This clonotype was seen repeatedly, ten times or more.

This clonotype was obtained from a human donor who donated a stem cell graft to a child with acute myeloid leukemia. The source material was PBMCs from the stem cell graft donor, sampled from the stem cell graft. The chain is built from TRBV20-1 and TRBJ2-7; 10 bases line up with TRBD1. The CDR3 coding sequence is TGCAGTGCCATCGGGGGACAGGGGTACTACGAGCAGTACTTC. Protein product: CSAIGGQGYYEQYF.